The source of this T cell receptor beta chain is a study of shared clonotypes between healthy human individuals. As for this clone: This specimen includes other DNA sequences encoding the same CDR3.

Using immunoSEQ multiplex PCR, the repertoire was profiled, and TCRdb retains in-frame clones only, with some absent. The sample shows 2.5 million or so clones, around 94% of them seen only once. V was trimmed by 6 bases and J by 1 base, leaving 7 bases between them. This CDR3 is 12 amino acids long. Germline lookup yields CDR1 MNHEY and CDR2 SVGAGI. The sequenced material came from naive CD4+ T cells sorted from blood. The subset is: CD45RA+ positively selected. The V call is TRBV6-5, the J call TRBJ2-7; perhaps TRBD1 as D (6 bases). The source is a man between 18 and 35 years old in good health. The CDR3 DNA sequence: TGTGCCAGCAGAGGACAGTCCTACGAGCAGTACTTC. Translated: CASRGQSYEQYF.